The present T cell receptor (beta chain) was sequenced within a study of T cell changes during pregnancy in multiple sclerosis. The protocol was immunoSEQ multiplex PCR, while the TCRdb copy is restricted to in-frame clones and leaves out a portion. The sample carries roughly 89,000 clones, around 92% recorded once. This CDR3 has 16 residues. The junction had 16 bases not matched to a gene; V was cut back by 4 bases and J by 8 bases. Germline V gives CDR1 LNHDA, CDR2 SQIVND (reference sequence). Material: peripheral blood, obtained in the third trimester of pregnancy. The TCR originated in a female donor with multiple sclerosis, enrolled in a pregnancy study. This rearrangement joins TRBV19 to TRBJ2-5, with 7 bases fitting TRBD2. This CDR3 is CASSTRSAGEQATQYF. Written as DNA, the CDR3 is TGTGCCAGTAGTACCCGTTCCGCGGGGGAACAGGCAACCCAGTACTTC. Full variable domain (missing parts from reference TRBV19 and TRBJ2-5): DGGITQSPKYLFRKEGQNVTLSCEQNLNHDAMYWYRQDPGQGLRLIYYSQIVNDFQKGDIAEGYSVSREKKESFPLTVTSAQKNPTAFYLCASSTRSAGEQATQYFGPGTRLLVL.